This TCR beta chain is drawn from a study of graft-versus-host responses after intestinal transplantation. Study context: The study gave all recipients anti-thymocyte globulin induction, then tacrolimus and steroids for approximately three years.

The repertoire was sequenced with immunoSEQ multiplex PCR; TCRdb's copy has only in-frame clones and lacks some. The table shows about 18,000 clones, with approximately 90% occurring only once. V was clipped by 5 bases and J by 2 bases, with 10 bases between them. The CDR3 consists of 13 residues. CDR1 and CDR2 (germline): SGHRS, YFSETQ. V gene TRBV5-1 combines with J gene TRBJ1-2, with D perhaps matching TRBD1 (6 bases). Sequenced material: PBMCs, taken 350 to 400 days after transplant. The receptor's source is a human patient who received an intestinal transplant, so some T cells may come from the graft donor. For the CDR3, the DNA is TGCGCCAGCAGTAGACAGGAGAACTATGGCTACACCTTC. Its protein product is CASSRQENYGYTF.